These T cell receptor beta chains were read from a single sample in a study of shared clonotypes between healthy human individuals. Measured with immunoSEQ multiplex PCR; TCRdb has only the in-frame clones, and not every one. The sample includes 190,000 or so clones, around 63% of them seen just once. Sequenced material: memory CD4+ T cells sorted from blood. These receptors were taken from a young man in good health. Each CDR3 is given with its conserved first and last residue. The D gene is left open where the match is weak. Some rows mark clone size as missing; the rest say once, few, many or name a class of expanded clone.

v_call,j_call,d_call,clone_size,cdr3_aa,cdr3_nt
TRBV28,TRBJ1-3,-,once,CASSQGSLSGNTIYF,TGTGCCAGCAGTCAAGGTAGCCTCTCTGGAAACACCATATATTTT
TRBV27,TRBJ1-2,TRBD1,-,CASSLQQGRYGYTF,TGTGCCAGCAGTTTACAACAGGGGCGGTATGGCTACACCTTC
TRBV6-1,TRBJ2-7,TRBD1,-,CASGPQQGAIYEQYF,TGTGCCAGCGGACCGCAGCAGGGGGCGATCTACGAGCAGTACTTC
TRBV15,TRBJ2-5,TRBD1,-,CATSTGAPQETQYF,TGTGCCACCTCCACAGGGGCTCCACAAGAGACCCAGTACTTC
TRBV28,TRBJ2-5,TRBD2,-,CASSGGGRAAGRETQYF,TGTGCCAGCTCAGGTGGCGGGAGGGCCGCAGGTAGAGAGACCCAGTACTTC
TRBV28,TRBJ1-5,-,-,CASKEGGIQPQHF,TGTGCCAGCAAGGAGGGGGGGATTCAGCCCCAGCATTTT
TRBV28,TRBJ1-5,-,few,CASSPARGPPGYQPQHF,TGTGCCAGCAGTCCCGCCAGGGGCCCCCCGGGATATCAGCCCCAGCATTTT
TRBV14,TRBJ2-7,TRBD2,-,CASSQDPGTIYEQYF,TGTGCCAGCAGCCAGGACCCAGGGACTATCTACGAGCAGTACTTC
TRBV7-2,TRBJ2-5,TRBD2,-,CASNRRGGSQETQYF,TGTGCCAGCAATCGTCGAGGCGGGAGTCAAGAGACCCAGTACTTC
TRBV5-1,TRBJ2-2,TRBD2,-,CASWTSGEANTGELFF,TGCGCCAGTTGGACTAGCGGGGAGGCGAACACCGGGGAGCTGTTTTTT
TRBV28,TRBJ2-7,-,few,CASSSRGEQYF,TGTGCCAGCAGTTCCCGGGGGGAGCAGTACTTC
TRBV11-3,TRBJ2-7,-,few,CASSLGSGREQYF,TGTGCCAGCAGCTTAGGGTCGGGGCGCGAGCAGTACTTC
TRBV5-1,TRBJ2-2,-,-,CASSPKGRAGDPGELFF,TGCGCCAGCAGCCCAAAAGGCAGGGCTGGGGATCCAGGGGAGCTGTTTTTT
TRBV27,TRBJ2-2,TRBD2,-,CASSLVTSGLTGELFF,TGTGCCAGCAGTTTAGTGACTAGCGGATTAACCGGGGAGCTGTTTTTT
TRBV10-3,TRBJ2-4,TRBD1,-,CAIIGTELAKNIQYF,TGTGCCATCATTGGGACAGAACTAGCCAAAAACATTCAGTACTTC
TRBV13,TRBJ2-1,-,-,CASSLGGEQFF,TGTGCCAGCAGCTTAGGGGGTGAGCAGTTCTTC
TRBV9,TRBJ2-1,-,-,CASSVGQSSYNEQFF,TGTGCCAGCAGCGTAGGACAGAGCTCCTACAATGAGCAGTTCTTC
TRBV7-7,TRBJ2-3,TRBD1,few,CASSLGGQVTDTQYF,TGTGCTAGCAGCTTAGGGGGACAGGTCACAGATACGCAGTATTTT